This TCR beta chain was recorded in a study of shared clonotypes between healthy human individuals. Investigators spread the genomic DNA of each subset evenly over several immunoSEQ plates. Per the study methods: Quality scores were absent from the junction-only immunoSEQ sequences, so filtering differed. Sequencing used immunoSEQ multiplex PCR; TCRdb keeps in-frame clones, though not all of them. V and J calls plus clone size are reproduced from that table; the DNA served to infer D and trimming. The sample shows 520,000 or so clones, about four fifths of them seen only once. The CDR3 loop spans 17 amino acids. The donors, healthy adults who were HIV-negative, had experienced no recent acute infections or vaccinations. Unsorted samples drew genomic DNA from 90 million or so PBMCs.

V gene TRBV12-2 combines with J gene TRBJ1-1; TRBD1 is the table's D call and was not checked against the DNA. TRBV12-2 is a recognized pseudogene. The sample comprised PBMCs. The clonotype originates from a woman aged 40 to 49 in good health. Some clones in this sample may be carry-over from other donors' samples. The CDR3 DNA is TGTGCAAGTCGCTTAGACAGGGGGAGAGCCTTGAACACTGAAGCTTTCTTT. Its protein is CASRLDRGRALNTEAFF.